This T cell receptor (beta chain) stems from a study of PD-1 blockade in classical Hodgkin lymphoma. Germline V gene data show CDR1 as MNHEY and CDR2 as SVGAGI. The ends were cut back, 8 bases at V and 0 bases at J, with 10 bases in the middle. There are 13 residues in the CDR3. As regards this clone: Its antigen is not known.

As for time point: cycle 4 day 1 (C4D1), after more than five weeks of nivolumab. There was relapse after autologous stem cell transplantation in every patient, and there was variation in brentuximab vedotin exposure. Complete response, partial response or progressive disease constituted the best responses recorded. Sequenced by immunoSEQ multiplex PCR; TCRdb stores in-frame clones only, minus some. The table records 50,000 to 65,000 clones, around nine tenths of them present only once. General observations from the study: What drove the repertoire differences, possibly disease activity or prior therapy, has not been defined. Before treatment, TCR diversity in newly diagnosed patients was reportedly lower than in healthy donors.

Sequenced here: peripheral blood mononuclear cells (PBMCs), sampled before the fourth cycle of nivolumab. The origin of this receptor is a human donor with classical Hodgkin lymphoma. The gene calls are TRBV6-5 and TRBJ1-1, with a possible D match to TRBD1 (5 bases). The DNA of the CDR3 is TGTGCCAGCCGCCGGGGCATGAACACTGAAGCTTTCTTT. This sequence encodes CASRRGMNTEAFF.